Presented here are 19 T cell receptor beta chains from one specimen sequenced in a study of shared clonotypes between healthy human individuals. Clones were read by immunoSEQ multiplex PCR, and TCRdb kept only the in-frame ones, dropping some. This table has more than 600,000 clones, 92% appearing once. The naive CD8 population came from CD45RO-negative cells selected for CCR7, without terminally differentiated effector memory CD45RA+ cells. What was sequenced was naive CD8+ T cells sorted from blood. The receptors shown here come from a young man in good health.

The chain employs TRBV7-9 and TRBJ2-1; D uncertain. CDR1 is SEHNR, CDR2 FQNEAQ, per germline (reference sequence). The CDR3 length is 16 residues. Trimming left V 4 bases short and J 0 bases short, with 13 bases between. The DNA of the CDR3 is TGTGCCAGCAGCTCCGACTTCGGTAGCTCCTACAATGAGCAGTTCTTC. Translated, it gives CASSSDFGSSYNEQFF.

The chain employs TRBV7-3 and TRBJ2-7; D gene unclear. The CDR3 totals 14 residues. Germline CDR1 reads SGHTA; CDR2 reads FQGTGA. V lost 1 base and J 4 bases, leaving 11 bases between the germline ends. The CDR3 region has the DNA TGTGCCAGCAGCTTAAACGGCGGATCATACGAGCAGTACTTC. Its protein is CASSLNGGSYEQYF.

V is TRBV4-1 and J is TRBJ1-1, with 7 nucleotides matching TRBD1. V gave up 1 base and J gave up 1 base; unmatched junction bases: 9. Germline V gene lookup returns CDR1 MGHRA and CDR2 YSYEKL. The CDR3 loop spans 17 amino acids. The CDR3 DNA sequence: TGCGCCAGCAGCCAAGGACCTCGGACAGGCGGGAACACTGAAGCTTTCTTT. Encoded protein: CASSQGPRTGGNTEAFF.

The chain employs TRBV7-3 and TRBJ1-1, with D maybe TRBD1 (6 bases). Trimming left V 4 bases short and J 5 bases short, with 8 bases between. Germline CDR1 is SGHTA and CDR2 is FQGTGA. This CDR3 has 12 residues. CDR3 region: CASSSQGTEAFF. The CDR3 DNA reads TGTGCCAGCAGCTCCCAGGGGACTGAAGCTTTCTTT. Based on the CDR3 plus reference TRBV7-3 and TRBJ1-1, the full variable domain is GAGVSQTPSNKVTEKGKYVELRCDPISGHTALYWYRQSLGQGPEFLIYFQGTGAADDSGLPNDRFFAVRPEGSVSTLKIQRTERGDSAVYLCASSSQGTEAFFGQGTRLTVV.

The chain carries TRBV27 and TRBJ1-1, with 10 nucleotides matching TRBD1. Per germline, CDR1 MNHEY and CDR2 SMNVEV (reference sequence). After removal of 3 bases from V and 6 bases from J, the junction contained 4 bases not matched to a gene. This CDR3 is built from 14 residues. CDR3 nucleotide sequence: TGTGCCAGCAGTTTCGGGACAGGGGTGGCTGAAGCTTTCTTT. Encoded protein: CASSFGTGVAEAFF.

On this clone itself: A read error may produce the germline difference seen at one junction end. The chain couples TRBV2 to TRBJ2-5; D possibly corresponds to TRBD2 (6 bases). Germline V CDR1 and CDR2: SNHLY, FYNNEI. The CDR3 sequence is 12 residues long. The CDR3 nucleotides read TGTGCCAGTAGAGGTACCCGGGAGAGCCAGTACTTC. Translating gives CASRGTRESQYF.

The rearrangement joins TRBV6-5 to TRBJ2-1; either TRBD1 or TRBD2 may supply D (5 bases each). Per germline, CDR1 MNHEY and CDR2 SVGAGI. The CDR3 is 13 residues long. V gave up 0 bases and J gave up 6 bases, with 6 bases separating them. The CDR3 reads CASSYSRGNEQFF. As DNA, the CDR3 is TGTGCCAGCAGTTACTCGAGGGGCAATGAGCAGTTCTTC.

This clone has only one observation. The rearrangement links TRBV2 to TRBJ2-3; D is possibly TRBD1 (6 bases). Trimming left V 10 bases short and J 2 bases short, with 10 bases between. Germline loops: CDR1 SNHLY, CDR2 FYNNEI. The CDR3 is 12 residues long. The CDR3 nucleotides read TGTGCCACCGGACAGCTCACAGATACGCAGTATTTT. Protein sequence: CATGQLTDTQYF.

The V gene is TRBV5-4, the J gene TRBJ1-1; TRBD1 matches 8 bases. The J segment lost 10 bases and the V segment lost 0 bases, leaving 8 bases of the junction unmatched. The CDR3 sequence is 14 residues long. Germline lookup yields CDR1 SGHNT and CDR2 YYREEE (reference sequence). This chain's CDR3 is CASSLGTGGRGAFF. For the CDR3, the DNA is TGTGCCAGCAGCTTGGGCACAGGGGGGCGGGGAGCTTTCTTT.

The chain uses TRBV9 and TRBJ2-1; D possibly corresponds to TRBD2 (5 bases). Between the trimmed V and J ends, which lost 4 bases and 8 bases, there was a span of 19 bases. CDR1 is SGDLS, CDR2 YYNGEE, per germline. There are 15 residues in the CDR3. CDR3 sequence reads: CASSSRGRFVDEQFF. DNA for the CDR3: TGTGCCAGCAGCTCTAGAGGGAGATTCGTCGATGAGCAGTTCTTC. Using reference TRBV9 and TRBJ2-1 for the parts outside the CDR3, the full variable domain is DSGVTQTPKHLITATGQRVTLRCSPRSGDLSVYWYQQSLDQGLQFLIQYYNGEERAKGNILERFSAQQFPDLHSELNLSSLELGDSALYFCASSSRGRFVDEQFFGPGTRLTVL.

This chain connects TRBV5-4 to TRBJ2-5; a weak D match, TRBD2 (6 bases). The V gene's germline CDR1 is SGHNT and CDR2 YYREEE (reference sequence). The CDR3 length is 14 residues. Deletions cut 4 bases from V and 3 bases from J, with 13 bases between. The CDR3 reads CASSPEVAEETQYF. Here the CDR3 DNA reads TGTGCCAGCAGCCCCGAGGTAGCGGAAGAGACCCAGTACTTC.

J is TRBJ2-2 and V is TRBV2; TRBD1 agrees at 8 bases. Germline CDR1 and CDR2: SNHLY and FYNNEI. The CDR3 is made up of 15 amino acids. The J segment lost 6 bases and the V segment lost 8 bases, leaving 11 bases of the junction unmatched. The CDR3 DNA sequence: TGTGCCAGCGACTTAGAACAGGGGGTGGCCGGGGAGCTGTTTTTT. It specifies CASDLEQGVAGELFF.

The J gene is TRBJ2-5, the V gene TRBV27, with 9 positions matching TRBD1. This CDR3 spans 15 amino acids. The ends lost 4 bases at V and 4 bases at J; junction bases unmatched: 7. Germline V gene sequence: CDR1 MNHEY, CDR2 SMNVEV (reference sequence). In DNA form, the CDR3 reads TGTGCCAGCAGTTCAGGACAGGGGCCTGGAGAGACCCAGTACTTC. The encoded protein is CASSSGQGPGETQYF.

The V gene is TRBV29-1, the J gene TRBJ2-1, with D perhaps TRBD1 (5 bases). This CDR3 region has 12 residues. Germline CDR1 SQVTM, CDR2 ANQGSEA. Between the trimmed V and J ends, which lost 3 bases and 4 bases, there was a span of 7 bases. The CDR3 DNA follows: TGCAGCGTTGAGGACAAATACAATGAGCAGTTCTTC. It is translated as CSVEDKYNEQFF.

CDR3 sequence: CASSRLAGAYNEQFF. In DNA form, the CDR3 reads TGTGCCAGCAGTAGACTAGCGGGAGCCTACAATGAGCAGTTCTTC. This rearrangement joins TRBV6-5 to TRBJ2-1; TRBD2 aligns across 12 bases. The CDR3 runs to 15 residues. CDR1 is MNHEY, CDR2 SVGAGI, per germline. Unmatched junction bases numbered 1, after V lost 5 bases and J lost 2 bases.

The genes are TRBV15 and TRBJ2-6; D gene unclear. This CDR3 spans 16 amino acids. Germline V CDR1 and CDR2: LNHNV, YYDKDF (reference sequence). Trimming left V 5 bases short and J 2 bases short, with 13 bases between. The CDR3 spells CATSSLEPAGANVLTF. The CDR3 DNA sequence: TGTGCCACCAGCTCACTTGAGCCCGCTGGGGCCAACGTCCTGACTTTC.

This clone was counted a single time. J is TRBJ2-7 and V is TRBV28, with TRBD2 matching 8 bases. The CDR3 length is 16 residues. V gave up 4 bases and J gave up 6 bases; unmatched junction bases: 14. Germline V gene data show CDR1 as MDHEN and CDR2 as SYDVKM. In DNA form, the CDR3 reads TGTGCCAGCAGTTCCCGGGTAGCGGGATATCTGTTCGAGCAGTACTTC. This codes for CASSSRVAGYLFEQYF.

The chain is built from TRBV11-2 and TRBJ2-7; no clear D. The germline V gene has CDR1 SGHAT and CDR2 FQNNGV. The CDR3 has 15 amino acids. Between the trimmed V and J ends, which lost 5 bases and 4 bases, there was a span of 18 bases. CDR3 in amino acids: CASSLSTDSYYEQYF. In DNA form, the CDR3 reads TGTGCCAGCAGCCTATCGACTGATTCGTATTACGAGCAGTACTTC.

The V call is TRBV7-2, the J call TRBJ2-7, with 9 positions matching TRBD2. This CDR3 is 15 amino acids long. J gave up 1 base and V 5 bases, and 6 bases lay outside the gene matches. CDR1 and CDR2 from the germline V gene are SGHTA and FQGNSA. The CDR3 reads CASSPGLASSYEQYF. The CDR3 nucleotides read TGTGCCAGCAGCCCAGGACTAGCGTCATCCTACGAGCAGTACTTC.